A selection of T cell receptor beta chains follows, all from one sample in a study of blood T cell repertoires in COVID-19. The table came from immunoSEQ multiplex PCR; TCRdb's copy has only in-frame clones and leaves some out. The sample holds approximately 300,000 clones, around 90% seen once. Source material: peripheral blood. These receptors originate from a man aged 18 to 35 who had recovered from COVID-19. Each CDR3 is given with its conserved first and last residue. Each record gives: D gene, V gene, clone size, J gene, CDR3 DNA, CDR3 protein. The D gene is left open where the match is weak. Not all rows give a size; the values are once, few, many and, for expanded clones, a class.

>-|TRBV3-1/TRBV3-2|once|TRBJ2-1
TGTGCCAGCAGCCAGGGGAGGACAGGTGAGCAGTTCTTC
CASSQGRTGEQFF
>-|TRBV7-2|once|TRBJ2-7
TGTGCCAGCAGCTTAGCCCGGGGAACCTACGAGCAGTACTTC
CASSLARGTYEQYF
>TRBD1|TRBV11-2|-|TRBJ2-3
TGTGCCAGCAGCTTGCGGACAGGGGGGTACACAGATACGCAGTATTTT
CASSLRTGGYTDTQYF
>-|TRBV11-1|-|TRBJ2-5
TGTGCCAGCAGCCCCAAGTGGCGGAACCCAGAGACCCAGTACTTC
CASSPKWRNPETQYF
>-|TRBV27|-|TRBJ2-1
TGTGCCAGCACCTACAGTCCATACAATGAGCAGTTCTTC
CASTYSPYNEQFF
>TRBD2|TRBV3-1/TRBV3-2|-|TRBJ2-1
TGTGCCAGCAGCCAAGAGGGAGGGAGTGAAGAGCAGTTCTTC
CASSQEGGSEEQFF
>TRBD1|TRBV28|-|TRBJ2-7
TGTGCCAGCAGGGGGACAGGGAAGTCCTACGAGCAGTACTTC
CASRGTGKSYEQYF
>TRBD2|TRBV6-5|-|TRBJ2-1
TGTGCCAGCAGTTACAATAGCGGGTGGGACAATGAGCAGTTCTTC
CASSYNSGWDNEQFF
>TRBD2|TRBV5-4|-|TRBJ2-1
TGTGCCAGCAGCCGAGCGGGATTTGGACCCAATGAGCAGTTCTTC
CASSRAGFGPNEQFF
>TRBD2|TRBV5-1|-|TRBJ2-2
TGCGCCAGCAGCGGTGGACTAGCGGCTGGGACCGGGGAGCTGTTTTTT
CASSGGLAAGTGELFF
>-|TRBV20-1|-|TRBJ2-7
TGCAGTGCTGTACAATCCTACGAGCAGTACTTC
CSAVQSYEQYF
>-|TRBV19|-|TRBJ1-5
TGTGCCAGTAGTATTTACGCAGGTTATCAGCCCCAGCATTTT
CASSIYAGYQPQHF
>-|TRBV5-4|-|TRBJ1-2
TGTGCCAGCAGCTTGGTACCTTTAGGGGAATATGGCTACACCTTC
CASSLVPLGEYGYTF
>TRBD1|TRBV11-3|-|TRBJ2-2
TGTGCCAGCAGCTACGGGACAGGGAACACCGGGGAGCTGTTTTTT
CASSYGTGNTGELFF
>TRBD2|TRBV4-2|once|TRBJ2-3
TGTGCCAGCAGCCCCGCCGGGGGAGGGCCCGGAGATACGCAGTATTTT
CASSPAGGGPGDTQYF
>-|TRBV18|-|TRBJ1-1
TGTGCCAGCTCCAAAACAGGTAGCCCTGAAGCTTTCTTT
CASSKTGSPEAFF
>-|TRBV7-9|once|TRBJ2-1
TGTGCCAGCAGCCCCCGAAACTCGCTCTCCTACAATGAGCAGTTCTTC
CASSPRNSLSYNEQFF
>-|TRBV11-2|-|TRBJ1-4
TGTGCCAGCAGCTTCTTTGGGGACTCTAATGAAAAACTGTTTTTT
CASSFFGDSNEKLFF
>-|TRBV29-1|-|TRBJ1-1
TGCAGCGGAAGACAGGTTTTGAACACTGAAGCTTTCTTT
CSGRQVLNTEAFF
>TRBD1|TRBV4-1|few|TRBJ1-5
TGCGCCAGCAGCCAAGAACAGGGGAGTCAGCCCCAGCATTTT
CASSQEQGSQPQHF
>-|TRBV6-2/TRBV6-3|-|TRBJ1-1
TGTGCCAGCAGTCAGACAGGTAGTGAGGCTTTCTTT
CASSQTGSEAFF
>TRBD1|TRBV5-5|once|TRBJ2-2
TGTGCCAGCAGCTTGGCCAGGGACAGGGTGGCCGGGGAGCTGTTTTTT
CASSLARDRVAGELFF
>-|TRBV6-1|once|TRBJ1-4
TGTGCCAGCAGTGCTTGGAGAGCGAAAACTAATGAAAAACTGTTTTTT
CASSAWRAKTNEKLFF
>TRBD1|TRBV25-1|-|TRBJ1-2
TGTGCCAGCAGTCCACATGGGACAGGGGCTGACTATGGCTACACCTTC
CASSPHGTGADYGYTF
>TRBD1|TRBV4-1|-|TRBJ2-7
TGCGCCAGCAGCCAACCCCGGGACAGGGTTGGAGAGCAGTACTTC
CASSQPRDRVGEQYF
>TRBD1|TRBV9|-|TRBJ2-6
TGTGCCAGCAGCGTCCAAACTACAGGGGGCTCTGGGGCCAACGTCCTGACTTTC
CASSVQTTGGSGANVLTF
>TRBD2|TRBV5-1|-|TRBJ2-1
TGCGCCAGCAGCTTGGACCGGCCTAGCGGGGTGGATGAGCAGTTCTTC
CASSLDRPSGVDEQFF
>-|TRBV18|-|TRBJ2-3
TGTGCCAGCTCACCCCCTGCGGGTACGCAGTATTTT
CASSPPAGTQYF
>TRBD1|TRBV29-1|-|TRBJ2-5
TGCAGCGTTCCAGGACAGGAGGAGACCCAGTACTTC
CSVPGQEETQYF
>-|TRBV7-9|-|TRBJ2-7
TGTGCCAGCAGCTTGGGCGGGGCCTACTACGAGCAGTACTTC
CASSLGGAYYEQYF
>TRBD2|TRBV5-1|-|TRBJ2-1
TGCGCCAGCAGCTTGAGACTAGCGGGGGAAATCTACAATGAGCAGTTCTTC
CASSLRLAGEIYNEQFF
>-|TRBV7-2|-|TRBJ1-6
TGTGCCAGCAGCTTAGGACCACTAACCGGGTCACCCCTCCACTTT
CASSLGPLTGSPLHF
>-|TRBV6-5|-|TRBJ1-1
TGTGCCAGCAGTTACTCGGGGGGATGGACTGAAGCTTTCTTT
CASSYSGGWTEAFF
>-|TRBV21-1|-|TRBJ1-5
TGTGCCAGCAGCAAAGGAGGGGTCTCCCCTGGAAGCACGGACAGGTATTATCAGCCCCAGCATTTT
CASSKGGVSPGSTDRYYQPQHF
>TRBD1|TRBV11-2|once|TRBJ2-7
TGTGCCAGCAGCCGGGACAGGGGTTCCGAGCAGTACTTC
CASSRDRGSEQYF
>-|TRBV4-1|-|TRBJ1-1
TGCGCCAGCAGCCACGTGAACACTGAAGCTTTCTTT
CASSHVNTEAFF
>-|TRBV24-1|-|TRBJ2-3
TGTGCCACCAGTGATTTGTATCGGGGGACGCAGTATTTT
CATSDLYRGTQYF
>TRBD2|TRBV28|few|TRBJ2-1
TGTGCCAGCAGTGACACTAGCGGGAGAGGTAGCTCCTACAATGAGCAGTTCTTC
CASSDTSGRGSSYNEQFF
>TRBD2|TRBV6-5|-|TRBJ2-3
TGTGCCAGCAGTCCACGAGCGGGAGGTAGAGATACGCAGTATTTT
CASSPRAGGRDTQYF
>TRBD2|TRBV6-5|-|TRBJ2-5
TGTGCCAGCCGGCGGGGGGGGCAAGAGACCCAGTACTTC
CASRRGGQETQYF
>TRBD1|TRBV19|-|TRBJ2-7
TGTGCCAGTAGCCTTGGAATGGGGACAGGGTTGTACGAGCAGTACTTC
CASSLGMGTGLYEQYF